This TCR beta chain is drawn from a study of blood T cell repertoires in COVID-19. Across the study: T cells, B-cell-depleted T cells, or PBMCs supplied cDNA or gDNA.

Methods used by the authors: Amplification from reference gene primers served as the basis for estimated nucleated cell counts. The repertoire was sequenced with immunoSEQ multiplex PCR; TCRdb's copy has only in-frame clones and lacks some. V and J calls and clone size are those listed in that table; D and trimming were worked out from the DNA. Among roughly 360,000 clones listed, 75% to 90% were seen once. This clone has more than one count but fewer than ten. A junction boundary mismatches the germline segment, possibly from a read error. The CDR3 covers 11 residues. CDR1 MNHEY and CDR2 SVGAGI come from the germline V gene.

Sequenced: PBMCs or T cells enriched from blood (not recorded which). The chain uses TRBV6-5 and TRBJ2-1; 9 nucleotides match TRBD2. The TCR comes from a woman between 45 and 65 years old who had recovered from COVID-19. In DNA form, the CDR3 reads TGTGCCAGCAGCGGTAGCGGGAGAGTTCTCTTC. Its translation is CASSGSGRVLF.